This T cell receptor (beta chain) is drawn from a study of cytomegalovirus exposure and HLA in healthy donors. Study observations and caveats: Cytomegalovirus association was assigned to about 180 TCR beta chains.

The germline V gene encodes CDR1 SGHTA and CDR2 FQGTGA. The CDR3 is 12 amino acids. V shed 1 base, J shed 8 bases, and the junction held 0 bases outside the gene matches. The PCR used 60 Vbeta and 13 Jbeta primers. The protocol was immunoSEQ multiplex PCR, while the TCRdb copy is restricted to in-frame clones and leaves out a portion. The sample yields some 190,000 clones, over 70% seen once. Turning to this clone: Antigen: not known.

The rearrangement joins TRBV7-3 to TRBJ1-1; 8 bases fit TRBD1. This clonotype originated in a boy aged 2 to 10 in good health and CMV-seronegative. The sample comprised PBMCs. The CDR3 is CASSLNRGEAFF. The CDR3 DNA is TGTGCCAGCAGCTTAAACAGGGGGGAAGCTTTCTTT.